The present T cell receptor (beta chain) was sequenced within a study of T-cell memory formation after mild COVID-19. Study-level information: In these data, TCR clusters were largely donor specific.

CDR1 and CDR2 from the germline V gene are SGDLS and YYNGEE. Deletions cut 0 bases from V and 3 bases from J, with 15 bases between. The CDR3 is 16 amino acids. This clonotype was detected a few times. Its antigen is not identified. Study-level points and caveats: Prior to infection, memory already included some responding clones, suggesting cross-reactive memory joined. While clones contracting from day 15 to 85 were balanced between CD4 and CD8, later expanders leaned CD4+.

One entry per CDR3 protein results from TCRdb running MiXCR on the 5' RACE reads. The sample lists roughly 320,000 distinct CDR3 sequences, around 27% seen once, with roughly 14% in the top ten. This chain joins TRBV9 and TRBJ1-1, with D unresolved. Sequencing input: PBMCs or a T cell subset sorted from them (not recorded which). The origin of this receptor is an adult woman who had mild COVID-19 (a few samples of this study predate the infection). Cell type and time point are not known. The CDR3 DNA sequence: TGTGCCAGCAGCGTAGCGAGTCGAATCGGGGACACTGAAGCTTTCTTT. Amino acid sequence: CASSVASRIGDTEAFF.